Listed here are 13 T cell receptor beta chains from one sample, sequenced in a study of early T cells in non-severe SARS-CoV-2 infection (dated by TCRdb to the early 2020s). Library generation was performed with 5' RACE. Sequencing was carried out with a NextSeq 500. The public reads were reprocessed in TCRdb via fastp at Q25 and MiXCR, keeping in-frame beta chains. Each record represents a unique CDR3 protein, reported with the most common genes and DNA among its rows. This sample holds about 100,000 distinct CDR3 sequences; about 12% were observed only once. 5.5% to 7% of the sample goes to the ten largest clones. Sequenced input: whole blood. These receptors all come from an adult who was a healthcare worker with PCR-confirmed SARS-CoV-2 infection or an uninfected control (not recorded which).

This clonotype has a handful of counts. The gene calls are TRBV20-1 and TRBJ2-1; 7 nucleotides agree with TRBD2. The germline V gene encodes CDR1 DFQATT and CDR2 SNEGSKA (reference sequence). CDR3 length: 17 amino acids. With V trimmed by 6 bases and J by 2 bases, 16 bases remained unmatched. The CDR3 region is CSAPRTGTTFTYNEQFF. The CDR3, as DNA: TGCAGTGCCCCTCGAACCGGGACTACCTTTACCTACAATGAGCAGTTCTTC.

V usage is TRBV7-2 and J usage is TRBJ1-1, with D maybe TRBD1 (5 bases). V was clipped by 3 bases and J by 5 bases, with 19 bases between them. CDR3 length: 16 residues. Germline-derived CDR1 and CDR2 are SGHTA and FQGNSA. CDR3 residues: CASSFSGTGRETEAFF. CDR3 DNA: TGTGCCAGCAGCTTTTCAGGGACGGGTCGTGAGACTGAAGCTTTCTTT.

This clonotype was seen more than once but under ten times. The CDR3 coding sequence is TGCAGTGCTAGAAACTCACCCTACGAGCAGTACTTC. It specifies CSARNSPYEQYF. The chain has TRBV20-1 and TRBJ2-7; D is unresolved. The CDR3 covers 12 residues. Germline V gives CDR1 DFQATT, CDR2 SNEGSKA (reference sequence). The V end was cut by 2 bases, the J end by 2 bases, with 7 bases between.

This clonotype was seen more than once but under ten times. The genes are TRBV20-1 and TRBJ2-4; TRBD1 is a possible D gene (6 bases). There are 14 residues in the CDR3. CDR1 DFQATT and CDR2 SNEGSKA come from the germline V gene (reference sequence). The ends were cut back, 6 bases at V and 8 bases at J, with 20 bases in the middle. The CDR3 DNA reads TGCAGTGCGCCCCGAAGGGGGAGTGAGGACATTCAGTACTTC. It encodes CSAPRRGSEDIQYF.

The genes are TRBV12-3 or TRBV12-4 and TRBJ2-3, with 8 bases identical to TRBD2. V shed 3 bases and J 6 bases; nucleotides not matched to a gene: 8. This CDR3 is 15 amino acids long. In DNA, the CDR3 is TGTGCCAGCAGTTTCTTCCTAGCGGGTTCGGATACGCAGTATTTT. Translated: CASSFFLAGSDTQYF.

This clonotype came up a few times. J is TRBJ2-1 and V is TRBV7-2; 9 bases agree with TRBD2. J lost 5 bases, V lost 4 bases, and 6 bases had no gene match. The CDR3 contains 15 residues. The V gene's germline CDR1 is SGHTA and CDR2 FQGNSA. CDR3 sequence (DNA): TGTGCCAGCAGCTCACTAGCGGGTTTTGACAATGAGCAGTTCTTC. This encodes CASSSLAGFDNEQFF.

The chain carries TRBV5-4 and TRBJ2-1; TRBD1 matches at 8 bases. V shed 2 bases and J 13 bases; nucleotides not matched to a gene: 14. The CDR3 loop spans 15 amino acids. Germline CDR1 SGHNT, CDR2 YYREEE (reference sequence). The CDR3 loop reads CASSLRQGRGEPQFF. The CDR3 DNA reads as TGTGCCAGCAGCTTACGACAGGGGCGAGGGGAACCCCAGTTCTTC.

V and J are TRBV15 and TRBJ2-5; D is tentatively TRBD1 or TRBD2 (5 bases each). Germline V CDR1 and CDR2: LNHNV, YYDKDF (reference sequence). Deletions cut 1 base from V and 2 bases from J, with 17 bases between. This CDR3 contains 17 residues. CDR3: CATSRGRGQGRQETQYF. The CDR3, as DNA: TGTGCCACCAGCAGAGGCCGTGGGCAGGGACGACAAGAGACCCAGTACTTC. Filled out from reference TRBV15 and TRBJ2-5, the complete variable domain reads DAMVIQNPRYQVTQFGKPVTLSCSQTLNHNVMYWYQQKSSQAPKLLFHYYDKDFNNEADTPDNFQSRRPNTSFCFLDIRSPGLGDTAMYLCATSRGRGQGRQETQYFGPGTRLLVL.

The rearrangement links TRBV6-1 to TRBJ1-1, with D perhaps TRBD1 (6 bases). Per germline, CDR1 MNHNS and CDR2 SASEGT. CDR3 size: 13 residues. Trimming left V 3 bases short and J 7 bases short, with 12 bases between. CDR3 sequence reads: CASSESTGVEAFF. In nucleotides, the CDR3 is TGTGCCAGCAGTGAGTCGACAGGCGTTGAAGCTTTCTTT.

On this clonotype itself: One base away lies a much larger clone, so this may be a sequencing read error. The DNA of the CDR3 is TGTGCCAGCTCCCCCCCCGGGACAGGGGGTTACAATGAGCAGTTCTTC. It codes for CASSPPGTGGYNEQFF. The chain uses TRBV18 and TRBJ2-1; 11 nucleotides agree with TRBD1. CDR3 length: 16 residues. The V gene's germline CDR1 is KGHSH and CDR2 LQKENI. V shed 6 bases and J 4 bases; nucleotides not matched to a gene: 8.

This clonotype was found once. This chain uses TRBV27 with TRBJ2-5; D is perhaps TRBD1 (6 bases). Trimming took off 4 bases at V and 4 bases at J, with 13 bases between the two ends. Germline V lookup: CDR1 MNHEY, CDR2 SMNVEV (reference sequence). This CDR3 region has 14 residues. The CDR3 reads CASSSRGKGETQYF. In DNA form, the CDR3 reads TGTGCCAGCAGTTCCAGGGGAAAGGGAGAGACCCAGTACTTC.

V and J are TRBV7-2 and TRBJ2-2; D is possibly TRBD2 (5 bases). CDR1 and CDR2 (germline): SGHTA, FQGNSA. The germline V and J ends were trimmed by 3 bases and 7 bases, with 12 bases remaining between them. There are 14 residues in the CDR3. The CDR3 nucleotides read TGTGCCAGCAGCTTGCTACTAGACGGCGGGGAGCTGTTTTTT. Amino acids: CASSLLLDGGELFF.

This clonotype occurred a few times. The rearrangement joins TRBV6-5 to TRBJ1-1; D unclear. The V and J ends lost 0 bases and 7 bases respectively, with 9 bases between them. CDR3 length: 13 amino acids. CDR1 and CDR2 (germline): MNHEY, SVGAGI. The CDR3 region has the DNA TGTGCCAGCAGTTACTCGCACAGCCTTGAAGCTTTCTTT. Translation gives CASSYSHSLEAFF.